This TCR beta chain was found in a study of blood T cell repertoires in COVID-19. The wider study: T cells, B-cell-depleted T cells, or PBMCs supplied cDNA or gDNA.

Clones were sequenced by immunoSEQ multiplex PCR, and TCRdb holds only the in-frame ones, with some missing. The sample shows about 130,000 clones, 65% to 90% of them seen only once. Germline values: CDR1 KGHSH, CDR2 LQKENI. This CDR3 is built from 17 residues. The ends were cut back, 3 bases at V and 2 bases at J, with 20 bases in the middle. The sequence derives from a woman between 50 and 59 years old who had recovered from COVID-19. The gene calls are TRBV18 and TRBJ2-7, with D possibly matching TRBD2 (6 bases). Sequencing was done on a sample of PBMCs or T cells enriched from blood (not recorded which). CDR3 sequence (DNA): TGTGCCAGCTCACCCACCCTAAGGGGACTCGTCACCTACGAGCAGTACTTC. It specifies CASSPTLRGLVTYEQYF.